This T cell receptor (beta chain) was sequenced during a study of vaccination and CD4 T cells after COVID-19. Study overall: Nasal swab PCR showed SARS-CoV-2 in convalescent patients, under 10 with mild and one with severe disease. Each participant underwent a two-dose regimen of either the BNT162b2 or the mRNA-1273 vaccine. Notes on the study in general: The researchers studied relatively few convalescent patients and omitted early post-infection timepoints.

CDR3 length equals 14 residues. Between the trimmed V and J ends, which lost 3 bases and 6 bases, there was a span of 15 bases. Germline CDR1 reads MNHEY; CDR2 reads SMNVEV (reference sequence). With respect to this clonotype: Its antigen is unknown.

Researchers used the Oncomine TCR Beta short-read assay to sequence DNA from cultured CD4+ T cells. Each CDR3 protein gets one entry after TCRdb re-called the PCR reads with MiXCR. The sample carries some 16,000 distinct CDR3 sequences, approximately 55% recorded once. Treatment here: roughly ten-day PBMC culture with coronavirus spike peptide pools or control peptides (ViraFEST assay). The chain carries TRBV27 and TRBJ2-7, with D perhaps matching TRBD2 (5 bases). This clonotype was sampled from a human donor who had recovered from COVID-19. The sample comprised CD4+ T cells from blood, cultured in vitro. The CDR3 protein is CASSFGRAEGEQYF. The CDR3 nucleotides read TGTGCCAGCAGTTTCGGACGTGCCGAGGGCGAGCAGTACTTC.